This T cell receptor (beta chain) was captured in a study of PD-1 blockade in classical Hodgkin lymphoma. About the study: Patients had nivolumab dosed at 3 mg/kg, delivered intravenously every 2 weeks.

Points on this clone: The target antigen is unknown.

General study points: Complete responders matched newly diagnosed patients in baseline diversity. By C4D1, CD4+ diversity increased significantly, especially in complete responders.

Time point described: cycle 4 day 1 (C4D1), after 6 weeks of nivolumab. After autologous stem cell transplantation all patients relapsed, and prior brentuximab vedotin exposure differed between cohorts. Using immunoSEQ multiplex PCR, the repertoire was profiled, and TCRdb retains in-frame clones only, with some absent. The table shows more than 75,000 clones, with 85% to 95% occurring only once. This material consisted of peripheral blood mononuclear cells (PBMCs), taken before the fourth cycle of nivolumab. The source of this sequence is a human donor with classical Hodgkin lymphoma.

The CDR3 sequence: CASSWGQGRFGGYTF. The CDR3 nucleotides read TGTGCCAGCAGCTGGGGACAGGGTCGGTTCGGCGGCTACACCTTC. The V gene is TRBV28, the J gene TRBJ1-2, with TRBD1 matching 9 bases. Germline V CDR1 and CDR2: MDHEN, SYDVKM. The CDR3 has 15 amino acids. V was pared by 6 bases and J by 8 bases, with 13 bases of the junction left unmatched.